This is a list of T cell receptor beta chains from one sample in a study of blood T cell repertoires in COVID-19. Measured with immunoSEQ multiplex PCR; TCRdb has only the in-frame clones, and not every one. Of approximately 270,000 clones in the sample, around 84% are singletons; the top ten hold around 1.7%. The sample comprised PBMCs or T cells enriched from blood (not recorded which). The receptors originated from a man in his forties who had recovered from COVID-19. Both conserved end residues are part of each CDR3. A D gene is named only where the DNA matches it firmly. Clone sizes are given selectively: once, few, many, or a class where the clone is expanded.

NA TRBJ1-6 few TRBV3-1/TRBV3-2 TGTGCCAGCAGCCAAGAGTCGGGCGGACTCCTCCACTTT CASSQESGGLLHF
TRBD2 TRBJ2-3 NA TRBV29-1 TGCAGCGTTGACGGCGGGGGAAGCACAGATACGCAGTATTTT CSVDGGGSTDTQYF
TRBD2 TRBJ2-1 once TRBV7-8 TGTGCCAGCAGCTTAGTTAAGCGGGACCGTAATGAGCAGTTCTTC CASSLVKRDRNEQFF
NA TRBJ2-1 NA TRBV7-3 TGTGCCAGCTGCGGGGGCCCCACCTACAATGAGCAGTTCTTC CASCGGPTYNEQFF
NA TRBJ2-7 NA TRBV6-2/TRBV6-3 TGTGCCAGCAGTTACGGCAGGGGTAGGTACGAGCAGTACTTC CASSYGRGRYEQYF
NA TRBJ2-1 NA TRBV4-2 TGTGCCAGCAGCCAAGATACAGGGTGGAATGAGCAGTTCTTC CASSQDTGWNEQFF
TRBD1 TRBJ1-5 NA TRBV25-1 TGTGCTTCCGAGGACCCTTTACAGGGGCGCAATCAGCCCCAGCATTTT CASEDPLQGRNQPQHF
NA TRBJ2-2 NA TRBV28 TGTGCCAGCACCCCCCGACATGTCACCGGGGAGCTGTTTTTT CASTPRHVTGELFF
NA TRBJ2-1 NA TRBV2 TGTGCCAGCAGTTCTAATGAGCAGTTCTTC CASSSNEQFF
NA TRBJ1-5 NA TRBV19 TGTGCCAGTAGGATAGGGGCCGATCAGCCCCAGCATTTT CASRIGADQPQHF
NA TRBJ1-2 NA TRBV4-1 TGCGCCAGCAGCCAGTCCAATACAGGTTTTGGCTACACCTTC CASSQSNTGFGYTF
NA TRBJ1-5 NA TRBV6-2/TRBV6-3 TGTGCCAGCAGTTTTTCGGGGAATCAGCCCCAGCATTTT CASSFSGNQPQHF
NA TRBJ1-2 NA TRBV6-2/TRBV6-3 TGTGCCAGCAGTTATTATCTCCATGGCTACACCTTC CASSYYLHGYTF
TRBD2 TRBJ2-2 NA TRBV14 TGTGCCAGCAGCCAAGATCAGCGACTAGCGGGGGTACCGAACACCGGGGAGCTGTTTTTT CASSQDQRLAGVPNTGELFF
NA TRBJ1-1 NA TRBV27 TGTGCCAGCAATCCTGGGGACTTCCGGGGGGCTGAAGCTTTCTTT CASNPGDFRGAEAFF
NA TRBJ1-2 NA TRBV4-2 TGTGCCAGCAGCCAAGATTTGCAGAACTATGGCTACACCTTC CASSQDLQNYGYTF
NA TRBJ2-1 NA TRBV2 TGTGCCAGCAGTCCCTCTAGCAGCTCCTACAATGAGCAGTTCTTC CASSPSSSSYNEQFF
NA TRBJ1-2 NA TRBV6-5 TGTGCCAGCTCTGGACCAGAGGGTGGCTACACCTTC CASSGPEGGYTF